The 21 T cell receptor beta chains reported below all come from one sample, sequenced in a study of human T cells and chemical hapten exposure. Time point indicated: patch test 1, 2 weeks after DPC sensitization. Treatment specified: therapeutic diphenylcyclopropenone sensitization with weekly scalp DPC. TCRdb re-analysed the RACE reads in MiXCR, keeping a single row per CDR3 protein. The sample has around 300,000 distinct CDR3 sequences, roughly 6.9% seen once; the top ten hold around 8.2%. Sequencing was performed on whole blood, taken in connection with sensitization to the hapten diphenylcyclopropenone (DPC). These receptors were taken from a woman aged 18-29 years with alopecia areata. Some clones in this sample may be carry-over from other donors' samples.

A few counts support this clonotype. The chain combines TRBV27 with TRBJ1-5; D is perhaps TRBD1 (5 bases). This CDR3 has 17 amino acids. Trimming removed 1 base at V and 1 base at J, with 14 bases between. In germline, CDR1 is MNHEY, CDR2 SMNVEV (reference sequence). The CDR3 is CASSLWGTRESNQPQHF. CDR3 DNA sequence: TGTGCCAGCAGTTTATGGGGCACGAGAGAGAGCAATCAGCCCCAGCATTTT.

In its sample, this clonotype was seen a few times. J is TRBJ2-7 and V is TRBV28; 8 positions match TRBD2. Trimming cost V 4 bases and J 3 bases; bases outside gene matches: 5. The CDR3 totals 14 residues. Per germline, CDR1 MDHEN and CDR2 SYDVKM. DNA of the CDR3: TGTGCCAGCAGTTCGGGAGGGACGTTCTACGAGCAGTACTTC. Protein sequence: CASSSGGTFYEQYF.

This clonotype was detected only a few times. The rearrangement joins TRBV12-3 or TRBV12-4 to TRBJ1-1, with D possibly being TRBD1 (6 bases). V gave up 4 bases and J gave up 2 bases, with 11 bases separating them. The CDR3 extends over 14 amino acids. CDR3 in DNA: TGTGCCAGCAGTTATGGGGGCAGTAACACTGAAGCTTTCTTT. Amino acid sequence: CASSYGGSNTEAFF.

This clonotype came up a few times. CDR3 nucleotides: TGCGCCAGCAGCCAAGCGGGACTAGCTGGTGGAGATACGCAGTATTTT. Amino acids: CASSQAGLAGGDTQYF. The chain carries TRBV4-3 and TRBJ2-3; 9 nucleotides match TRBD2. V gave up 1 base and J gave up 5 bases; unmatched junction bases: 7. The germline V gene has CDR1 LGHNA and CDR2 YSLEER. The CDR3 sequence is 16 residues long.

In this sample, this clonotype turned up a few times. The gene calls are TRBV6-2 or TRBV6-3 and TRBJ1-2, with 7 bases that match TRBD1. Germline V CDR1 and CDR2: MNHEY, SVGEGT. Trimming at V came to 4 bases and at J to 1 base, leaving 18 bases not matched to a gene. CDR3 length: 19 residues. The CDR3 DNA reads as TGTGCCAGCAGTTCTATTTACCGGGACAGAACATACTTTAACTATGGCTACACCTTC. Its translation is CASSSIYRDRTYFNYGYTF.

This clonotype occurred many times. The chain joins TRBV4-1 to TRBJ2-1, with a weak D call TRBD2 (7 bases). Trimming took 4 bases from V and 7 from J, leaving 20 bases between them. CDR1 and CDR2 from the germline V gene are MGHRA and YSYEKL. The CDR3 is made up of 16 amino acids. The CDR3 sequence: CASSRNTWGGLNEQFF. CDR3 in DNA: TGCGCCAGCAGCCGGAATACGTGGGGGGGCCTGAATGAGCAGTTCTTC.

The rearrangement joins TRBV2 to TRBJ2-3, with a weak D call TRBD1 (6 bases). V was cut by 5 bases and J by 8 bases, with 11 bases left in between. Germline loops: CDR1 SNHLY, CDR2 FYNNEI. This CDR3 has 12 residues. The CDR3 protein is CASSLQGRTQYF. In nucleotides, the CDR3 is TGTGCCAGCAGTTTACAGGGACGTACGCAGTATTTT. Combining the CDR3 with reference TRBV2 and TRBJ2-3 gives the whole variable domain EPEVTQTPSHQVTQMGQEVILRCVPISNHLYFYWYRQILGQKVEFLVSFYNNEISEKSEIFDDQFSVERPDGSNFTLKIRSTKLEDSAMYFCASSLQGRTQYFGPGTRLTVL.

This chain links TRBV12-3 or TRBV12-4 with TRBJ2-5; 7 bases fit TRBD1. Trimming at V came to 7 bases and at J to 2 bases, leaving 13 bases not matched to a gene. CDR3 length equals 16 residues. The CDR3 DNA follows: TGTGCCAGCACCGATACCTCTCGGGGACAGCAAGAGACCCAGTACTTC. Encoded protein: CASTDTSRGQQETQYF.

The CDR3 sequence is CASSQEGRGPQETQYF. Written as DNA, the CDR3 is TGTGCCAGCAGCCAAGAGGGCAGGGGACCACAAGAGACCCAGTACTTC. The chain joins TRBV3-1 to TRBJ2-5, with D maybe TRBD1 (6 bases). The germline CDR1 and CDR2 sequences are LGHDT and YNNKEL (reference sequence). The CDR3 totals 16 residues. The germline V and J ends were trimmed by 0 bases and 2 bases, with 13 bases remaining between them.

This clonotype was recorded only once. The rearrangement joins TRBV6-6 to TRBJ1-6; D call uncertain. The CDR3 length is 16 residues. The germline V gene has CDR1 MNHNY and CDR2 SVGAGI (reference sequence). Trimming stripped 2 bases from V and 9 bases from J, with 17 bases between. The CDR3 reads CASSYRPGPQVSPLHF. CDR3 nucleotides: TGTGCCAGCAGTTACCGTCCGGGCCCCCAAGTTTCACCCCTCCACTTT.

This clonotype was picked up many times. This sequence joins TRBV5-1 and TRBJ2-3; no clear D gene. The CDR3 extends over 13 amino acids. Germline V gene lookup returns CDR1 SGHRS and CDR2 YFSETQ. The V and J ends lost 2 bases and 5 bases respectively, with 9 bases between them. In DNA form, the CDR3 reads TGCGCCAGCAGCTTAGTCCAGGTAGATACGCAGTATTTT. Its protein is CASSLVQVDTQYF.

The chain recombines TRBV6-2 or TRBV6-3 with TRBJ2-2; a possible D gene is TRBD2 (5 bases). The CDR3 has 13 residues. V lost 2 bases, J lost 6 bases, and 7 bases lay in between. Germline V gene sequence: CDR1 MNHEY, CDR2 SVGEGT. The CDR3 DNA reads as TGTGCCAGCAGTTACGAGGAGGCCGGGGAGCTGTTTTTT. Translating it yields CASSYEEAGELFF.

The rearrangement uses TRBV15 and TRBJ1-2; no reliable D call. Deletions cut 6 bases from V and 1 base from J, with 9 bases between. The CDR3 has 13 amino acids. The germline V gene has CDR1 LNHNV and CDR2 YYDKDF (reference sequence). The CDR3, as DNA: TGTGCCACCAGTTGGGGATTTAACTATGGCTACACCTTC. This translates into CATSWGFNYGYTF.

This clonotype has ten or more counts. The CDR3 loop is CASSSVPGQGRNTEAFF. The DNA for the CDR3 is TGTGCCAGCAGTTCGGTCCCGGGACAGGGGCGGAACACTGAAGCTTTCTTT. The chain joins TRBV28 to TRBJ1-1, with 10 positions matching TRBD1. The CDR3 consists of 17 residues. Germline trimming cut 4 bases from V and 1 base from J; bases unmatched to any gene: 9. CDR1 is MDHEN, CDR2 SYDVKM, per germline.

This clonotype was detected ten times or more. The chain links TRBV9 to TRBJ2-7; D not resolved. Germline V gene sequence: CDR1 SGDLS, CDR2 YYNGEE. Trimming left V 0 bases short and J 3 bases short, with 13 bases between. The CDR3 consists of 15 residues. CDR3 residues: CASSVGSSVSYEQYF. As DNA, the CDR3 is TGTGCCAGCAGCGTAGGATCGAGCGTAAGCTACGAGCAGTACTTC.

The sample holds a few counts of this clonotype. V and J are TRBV12-3 or TRBV12-4 and TRBJ1-3, with a tentative D call TRBD1 (5 bases). Trimming took 6 bases from V and 2 from J, leaving 14 bases between them. The CDR3 covers 15 residues. In DNA, the CDR3 is TGTGCCAGCAGATCGCAGGGAGGCCCTGGAAACACCATATATTTT. Translated: CASRSQGGPGNTIYF.

This clonotype has ten or more counts. The V and J genes are TRBV7-3 and TRBJ1-1; a possible D gene is TRBD1 (5 bases). CDR1 SGHTA and CDR2 FQGTGA come from the germline V gene. Trimming removed 5 bases from V and 6 bases from J, with 13 bases in between. The CDR3 is 13 amino acids. This chain's CDR3 is CASSPNQGAEAFF. DNA for the CDR3: TGTGCCAGCAGCCCAAATCAGGGAGCTGAAGCTTTCTTT.

The chain is built from TRBV7-9 and TRBJ2-3; no clear D. The CDR3 totals 11 residues. The germline V and J ends were trimmed by 6 bases and 7 bases, with 8 bases remaining between them. Germline V gene data show CDR1 as SEHNR and CDR2 as FQNEAQ (reference sequence). The CDR3, as DNA: TGTGCCAGCAGTTCGGAAAATACGCAGTATTTT. Translation gives CASSSENTQYF.

The genes are TRBV6-5 and TRBJ2-7; 15 nucleotides agree with TRBD2. The CDR3 loop spans 16 amino acids. V lost 6 bases and J lost 7; bases outside the gene matches: 10. CDR1 MNHEY and CDR2 SVGAGI come from the germline V gene. CDR3 residues: CASSAYGLAGGREQYF. In nucleotides, the CDR3 is TGTGCCAGCAGCGCTTACGGACTAGCGGGGGGGCGGGAGCAGTACTTC.

This clonotype was seen ten or more times. This chain uses TRBV29-1 with TRBJ2-2; D is perhaps TRBD2 (5 bases). The CDR3 loop spans 13 amino acids. The germline gives CDR1 SQVTM, CDR2 ANQGSEA. V lost 6 bases to trimming and J lost 7 bases, with 15 bases between them. The CDR3 reads CSVSGRGVGELFF. The CDR3 DNA reads as TGCAGCGTCTCCGGCCGGGGTGTCGGGGAGCTGTTTTTT.

This chain connects TRBV7-2 to TRBJ2-6; D is perhaps TRBD2 (5 bases). V shed 5 bases and J shed 0 bases, with 14 bases lying between them. Germline values: CDR1 SGHTA, CDR2 FQGNSA. The CDR3 covers 17 residues. CDR3 residues: CASSPWTGSSGANVLTF. The CDR3 nucleotides read TGTGCCAGCAGCCCCTGGACGGGAAGCTCTGGGGCCAACGTCCTGACTTTC.